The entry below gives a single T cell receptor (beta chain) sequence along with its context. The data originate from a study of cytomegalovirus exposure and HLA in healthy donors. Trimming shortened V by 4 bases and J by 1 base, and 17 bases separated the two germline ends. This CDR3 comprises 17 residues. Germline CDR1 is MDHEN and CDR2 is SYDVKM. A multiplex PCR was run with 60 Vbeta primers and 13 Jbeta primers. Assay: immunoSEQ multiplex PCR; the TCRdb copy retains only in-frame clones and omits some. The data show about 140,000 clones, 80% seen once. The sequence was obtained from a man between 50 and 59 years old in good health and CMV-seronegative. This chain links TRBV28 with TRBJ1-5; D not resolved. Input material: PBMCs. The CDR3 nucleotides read TGTGCCAGCAGTTCCGATGTGGGAGGGAGGAGCAATCAGCCCCAGCATTTT. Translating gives CASSSDVGGRSNQPQHF.